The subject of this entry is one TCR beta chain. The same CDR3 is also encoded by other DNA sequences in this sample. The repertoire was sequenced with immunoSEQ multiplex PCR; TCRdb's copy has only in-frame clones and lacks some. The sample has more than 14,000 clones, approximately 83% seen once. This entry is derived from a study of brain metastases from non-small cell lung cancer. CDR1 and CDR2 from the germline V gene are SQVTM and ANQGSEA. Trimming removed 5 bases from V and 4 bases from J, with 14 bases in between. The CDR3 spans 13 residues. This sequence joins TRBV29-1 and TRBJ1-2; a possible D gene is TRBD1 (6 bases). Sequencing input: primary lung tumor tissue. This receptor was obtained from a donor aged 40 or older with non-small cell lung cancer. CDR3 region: CSVRTVIGYGYTF. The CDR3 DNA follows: TGCAGCGTTCGGACAGTGATTGGCTATGGCTACACCTTC.